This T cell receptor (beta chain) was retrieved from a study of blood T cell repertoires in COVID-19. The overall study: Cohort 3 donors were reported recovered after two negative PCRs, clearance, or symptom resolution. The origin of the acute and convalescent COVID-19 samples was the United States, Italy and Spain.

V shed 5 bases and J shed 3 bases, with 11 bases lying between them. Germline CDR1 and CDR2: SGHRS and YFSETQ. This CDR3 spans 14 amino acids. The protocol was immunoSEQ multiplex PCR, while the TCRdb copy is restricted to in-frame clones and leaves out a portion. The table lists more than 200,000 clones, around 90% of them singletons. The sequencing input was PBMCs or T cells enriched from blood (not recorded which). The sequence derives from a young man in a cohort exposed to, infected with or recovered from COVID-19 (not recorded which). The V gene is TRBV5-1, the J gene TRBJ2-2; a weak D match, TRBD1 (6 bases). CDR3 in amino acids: CASSYRADTGELFF. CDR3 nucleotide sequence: TGCGCCAGCAGTTACAGGGCTGACACCGGGGAGCTGTTTTTT.